Included here is one T cell receptor (beta chain) sequence, with context. Its antigen is currently unknown. These data belong to a study of OX40 agonist ivuxolimab in advanced cancers. Study at large: An agonistic anti-OX40 (CD134) antibody, ivuxolimab, was used to treat the patients. Study conclusions and caveats: Nonresponders, in some cases, also had low normalized T-cell clonal expansion.

Per germline, CDR1 LNHNV and CDR2 YYDKDF (reference sequence). The V segment lost 5 bases and the J segment 3 bases; nucleotides outside the gene matches: 5. This CDR3 is built from 15 residues. Produced via immunoSEQ multiplex PCR; TCRdb's table is partial and in-frame only. The data hold about 69,000 clones, with around 90% observed a single time. Sequencing used CD4+ or CD8+ T cells sorted from blood, obtained in a trial of the OX40 agonist ivuxolimab. The sequence was collected from an adult with an advanced solid tumor such as melanoma, head and neck, liver or kidney cancer. This chain connects TRBV15 to TRBJ1-2, with 11 nucleotides matching TRBD1. In DNA form, the CDR3 reads TGTGCCACCAGCGAAGGACAGGGGGCCTACTATGGCTACACCTTC. Translating it yields CATSEGQGAYYGYTF.